This T cell receptor (beta chain) emerged from a study of cytomegalovirus exposure and HLA in healthy donors. Study results and caveats: Most TCR beta V segments were productive about 90% or about 30% of the time in an earlier analysis.

This PCR relied on a set of 60 Vbeta primers and 13 Jbeta primers. The data were produced by immunoSEQ multiplex PCR, yet TCRdb's version contains in-frame clones alone and is incomplete. This table has roughly 120,000 clones, 80% to 90% appearing once. CDR3 length: 17 residues. Per germline, CDR1 KGHSH and CDR2 LQKENI. V lost 0 bases to trimming and J lost 0 bases; unmatched junction nucleotides: 4. On this clone itself: The antigen remains unidentified.

This chain uses TRBV18 with TRBJ2-7; 11 nucleotides align to TRBD2. Sequencing used PBMCs. This sequence was found in a man aged 35 to 55 in good health and CMV-seronegative. CDR3 loop: CASSPPGTSGDSYEQYF. As DNA, the CDR3 is TGTGCCAGCTCACCACCCGGGACTAGCGGAGACTCCTACGAGCAGTACTTC.